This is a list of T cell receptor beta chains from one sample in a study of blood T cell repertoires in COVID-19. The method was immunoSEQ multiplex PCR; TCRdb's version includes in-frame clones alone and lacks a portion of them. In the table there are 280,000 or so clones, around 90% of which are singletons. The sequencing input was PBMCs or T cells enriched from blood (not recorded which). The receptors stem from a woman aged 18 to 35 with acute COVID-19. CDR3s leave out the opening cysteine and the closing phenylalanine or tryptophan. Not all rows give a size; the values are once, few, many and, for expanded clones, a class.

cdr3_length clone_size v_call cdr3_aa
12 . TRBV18 ASSPTLDNYGYT
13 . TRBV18 ASSPPGGENEKLF
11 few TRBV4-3 ASSQERNSPLH
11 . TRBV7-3 ATASENTGELF
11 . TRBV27 ASSSQGASEAF
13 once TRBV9 ASSPRQVMNTEAF
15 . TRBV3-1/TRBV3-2 ASSQTPQGSWTYEQY
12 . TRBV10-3 AISESAGVQPQH
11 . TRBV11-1 ASSLREVGQQY
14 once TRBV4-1 ASSQADTYSNQPQH
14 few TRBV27 ASRPGTGRSNSPLH
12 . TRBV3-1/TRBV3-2 ASSLLSQPRRAF
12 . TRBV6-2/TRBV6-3 ASSYWSSQETQY
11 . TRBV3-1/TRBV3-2 ASSTGVGTEAF
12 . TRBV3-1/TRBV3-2 ASSQGQGPYEQY
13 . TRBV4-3 ASSQGTGPNTEAF
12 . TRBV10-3 AISDAHLDSPLH
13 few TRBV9 ASSVGGRITGELF
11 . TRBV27 ASSSEIYTEAF
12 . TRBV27 ASSPQGDLDGYT